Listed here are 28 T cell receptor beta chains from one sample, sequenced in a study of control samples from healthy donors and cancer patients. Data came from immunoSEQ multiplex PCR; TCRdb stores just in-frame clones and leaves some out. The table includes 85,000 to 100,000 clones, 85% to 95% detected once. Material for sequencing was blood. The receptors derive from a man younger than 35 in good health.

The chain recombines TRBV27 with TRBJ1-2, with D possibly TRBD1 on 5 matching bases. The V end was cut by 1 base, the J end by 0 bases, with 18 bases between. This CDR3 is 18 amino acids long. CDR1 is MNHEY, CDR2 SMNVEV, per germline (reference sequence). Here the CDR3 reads CASSLFVGTRYANYGYTF. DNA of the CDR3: TGTGCCAGCAGTTTATTTGTAGGGACGCGATACGCTAACTATGGCTACACCTTC.

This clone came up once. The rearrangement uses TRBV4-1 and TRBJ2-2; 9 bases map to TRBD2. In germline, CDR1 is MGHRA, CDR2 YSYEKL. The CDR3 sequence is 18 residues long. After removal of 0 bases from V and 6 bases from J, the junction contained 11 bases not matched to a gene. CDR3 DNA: TGCGCCAGCAGCCAAGATTGGAAGCGGGAGGCCCTTCCCGGGGAGCTGTTTTTT. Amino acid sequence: CASSQDWKREALPGELFF.

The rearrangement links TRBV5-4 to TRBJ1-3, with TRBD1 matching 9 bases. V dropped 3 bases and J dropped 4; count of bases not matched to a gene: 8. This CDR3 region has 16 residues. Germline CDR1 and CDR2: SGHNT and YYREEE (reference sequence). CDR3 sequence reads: CASSYTGGSSGNTIYF. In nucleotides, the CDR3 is TGTGCCAGCAGCTATACAGGGGGCTCATCCGGAAACACCATATATTTT.

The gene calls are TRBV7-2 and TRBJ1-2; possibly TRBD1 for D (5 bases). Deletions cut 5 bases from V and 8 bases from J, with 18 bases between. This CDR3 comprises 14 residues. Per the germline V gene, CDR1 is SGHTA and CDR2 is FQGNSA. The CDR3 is CASSRYGEGEGYTF. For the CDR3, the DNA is TGTGCCAGCAGCCGCTATGGGGAAGGGGAAGGCTACACCTTC. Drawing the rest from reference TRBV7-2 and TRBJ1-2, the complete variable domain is GAGVSQSPSNKVTEKGKDVELRCDPISGHTALYWYRQSLGQGLEFLIYFQGNSAPDKSGLPSDRFSAERTGGSVSTLTIQRTQQEDSAVYLCASSRYGEGEGYTFGSGTRLTVV.

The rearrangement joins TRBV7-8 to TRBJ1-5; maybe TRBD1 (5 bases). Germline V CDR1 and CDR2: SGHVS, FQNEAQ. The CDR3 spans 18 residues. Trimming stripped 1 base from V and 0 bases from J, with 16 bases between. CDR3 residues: CASSLGYGGRDSNQPQHF. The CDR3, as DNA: TGTGCCAGCAGCTTAGGATACGGCGGCAGGGATAGCAATCAGCCCCAGCATTTT.

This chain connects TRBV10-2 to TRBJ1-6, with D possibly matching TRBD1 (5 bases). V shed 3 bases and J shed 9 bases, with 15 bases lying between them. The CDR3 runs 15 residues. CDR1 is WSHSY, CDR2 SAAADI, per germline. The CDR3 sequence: CASSESVPGSSPLHF. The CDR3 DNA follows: TGCGCCAGCAGTGAATCCGTCCCAGGGAGTTCACCCCTCCACTTT.

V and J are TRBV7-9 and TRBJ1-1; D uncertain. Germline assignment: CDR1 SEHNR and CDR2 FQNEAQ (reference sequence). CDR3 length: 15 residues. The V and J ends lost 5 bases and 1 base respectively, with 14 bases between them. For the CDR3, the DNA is TGTGCCAGCAGCCTTTCCGGACGGGCGAACACTGAAGCTTTCTTT. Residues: CASSLSGRANTEAFF.

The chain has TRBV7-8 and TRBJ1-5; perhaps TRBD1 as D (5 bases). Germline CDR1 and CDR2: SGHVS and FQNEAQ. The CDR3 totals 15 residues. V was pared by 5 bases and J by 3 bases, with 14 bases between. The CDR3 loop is CASSPDTGYNQPQHF. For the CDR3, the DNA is TGTGCCAGCAGCCCGGACACAGGCTACAATCAGCCCCAGCATTTT.

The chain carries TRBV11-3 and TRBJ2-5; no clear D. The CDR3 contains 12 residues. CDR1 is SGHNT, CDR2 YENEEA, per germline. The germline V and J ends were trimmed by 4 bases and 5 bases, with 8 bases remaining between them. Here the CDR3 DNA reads TGTGCCAGCAGCTCGGGCAGGGAGACCCAGTACTTC. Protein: CASSSGRETQYF.

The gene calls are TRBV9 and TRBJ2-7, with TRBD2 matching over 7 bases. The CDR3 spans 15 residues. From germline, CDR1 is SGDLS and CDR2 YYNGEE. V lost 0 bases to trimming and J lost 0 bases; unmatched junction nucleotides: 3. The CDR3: CASSVGLADSYEQYF. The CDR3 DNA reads TGTGCCAGCAGCGTAGGTCTAGCGGACTCCTACGAGCAGTACTTC.

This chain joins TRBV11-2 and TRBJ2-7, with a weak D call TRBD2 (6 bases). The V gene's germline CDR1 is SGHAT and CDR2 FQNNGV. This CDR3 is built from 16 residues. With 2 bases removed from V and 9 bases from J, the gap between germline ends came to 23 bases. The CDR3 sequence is CASSLSPVEGPFMQYF. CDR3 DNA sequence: TGTGCCAGCAGCTTAAGTCCCGTGGAGGGGCCTTTTATGCAGTACTTC.

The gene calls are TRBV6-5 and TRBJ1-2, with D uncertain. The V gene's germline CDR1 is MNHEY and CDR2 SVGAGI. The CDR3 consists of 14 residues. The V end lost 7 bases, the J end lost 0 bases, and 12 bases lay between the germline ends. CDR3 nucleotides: TGTGCCAGCAATCGGGCATCATCTAACTATGGCTACACCTTC. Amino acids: CASNRASSNYGYTF.

CDR3 loop: CATSRGGQGARNSPLHF. Written as DNA, the CDR3 is TGTGCCACCAGCAGGGGAGGGCAGGGGGCGCGAAATTCACCCCTCCACTTT. The chain uses TRBV15 and TRBJ1-6; 8 bases map to TRBD1. The CDR3 sequence is 17 residues long. J was trimmed by 7 bases and V by 3 bases; bases with no gene match: 11. The germline V gene encodes CDR1 LNHNV and CDR2 YYDKDF (reference sequence).

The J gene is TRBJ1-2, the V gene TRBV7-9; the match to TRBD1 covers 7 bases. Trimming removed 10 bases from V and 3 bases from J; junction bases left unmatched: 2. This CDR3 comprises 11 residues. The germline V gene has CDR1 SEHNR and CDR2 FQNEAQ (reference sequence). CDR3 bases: TGTGCCACAGGGGGTGACTATGGCTACACCTTC. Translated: CATGGDYGYTF.

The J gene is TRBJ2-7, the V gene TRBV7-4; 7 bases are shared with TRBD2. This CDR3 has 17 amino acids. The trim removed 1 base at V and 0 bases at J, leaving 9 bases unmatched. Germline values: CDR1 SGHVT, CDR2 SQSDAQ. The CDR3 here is CASSLVIGRTTSYEQYF. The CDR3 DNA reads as TGTGCCAGCAGCTTAGTGATCGGGAGGACGACCTCCTACGAGCAGTACTTC.

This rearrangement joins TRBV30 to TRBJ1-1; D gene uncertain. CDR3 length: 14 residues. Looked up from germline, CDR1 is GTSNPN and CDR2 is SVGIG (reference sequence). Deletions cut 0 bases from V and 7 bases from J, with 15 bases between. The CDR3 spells CAWSVTVTAGEAFF. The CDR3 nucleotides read TGTGCCTGGAGTGTAACAGTTACAGCCGGTGAAGCTTTCTTT. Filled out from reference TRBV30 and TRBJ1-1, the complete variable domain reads SQTIHQWPATLVQPVGSPLSLECTVEGTSNPNLYWYRQAAGRGLQLLFYSVGIGQISSEVPQNLSASRPQDRQFILSSKKLLLSDSGFYLCAWSVTVTAGEAFFGQGTRLTVV.

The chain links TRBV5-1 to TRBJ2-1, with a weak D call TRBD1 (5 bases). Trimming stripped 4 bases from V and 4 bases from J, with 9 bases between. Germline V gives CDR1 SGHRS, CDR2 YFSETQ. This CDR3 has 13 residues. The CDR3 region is CASSPDSYNEQFF. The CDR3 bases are TGCGCCAGCAGCCCCGACAGTTACAATGAGCAGTTCTTC.

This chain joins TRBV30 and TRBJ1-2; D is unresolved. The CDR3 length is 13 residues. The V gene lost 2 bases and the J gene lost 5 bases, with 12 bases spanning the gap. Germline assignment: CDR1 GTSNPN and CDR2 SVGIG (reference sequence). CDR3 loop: CAWSLTALYGYTF. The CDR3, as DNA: TGTGCCTGGAGTTTGACCGCACTATATGGCTACACCTTC.

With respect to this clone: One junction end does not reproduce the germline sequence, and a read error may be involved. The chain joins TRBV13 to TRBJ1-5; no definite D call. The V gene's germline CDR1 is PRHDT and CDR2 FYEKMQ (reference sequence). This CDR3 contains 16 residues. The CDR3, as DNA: TGTGCCAGCAGCCTAGGGCCCCGGGGTGGCAATCAGCCCCAGCATTTT. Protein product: CASSLGPRGGNQPQHF.

CDR3 sequence: CASGQVGAQYF. In nucleotides, the CDR3 is TGTGCCAGCGGACAGGTTGGGGCCCAGTACTTC. The rearrangement uses TRBV25-1 and TRBJ2-5; the match to TRBD1 covers 7 bases. V dropped 8 bases and J dropped 9; count of bases not matched to a gene: 6. CDR1 and CDR2 from the germline V gene are MGHDK and SYGVNS. This CDR3 is 11 amino acids long.

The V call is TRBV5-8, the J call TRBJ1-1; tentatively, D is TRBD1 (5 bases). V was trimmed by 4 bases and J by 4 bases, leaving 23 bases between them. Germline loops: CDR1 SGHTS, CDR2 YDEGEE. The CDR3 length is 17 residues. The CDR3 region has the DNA TGTGCCAGCAGCCATTCTGGGGGGGGTGCCTGGGGCACTGAAGCTTTCTTT. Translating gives CASSHSGGGAWGTEAFF.

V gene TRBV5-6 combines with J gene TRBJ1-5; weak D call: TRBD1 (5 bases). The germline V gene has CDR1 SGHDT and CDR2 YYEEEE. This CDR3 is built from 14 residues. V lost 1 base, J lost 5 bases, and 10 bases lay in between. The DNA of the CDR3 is TGTGCCAGCAGCTTGAGGGGTACCTATCAGCCCCAGCATTTT. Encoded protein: CASSLRGTYQPQHF.

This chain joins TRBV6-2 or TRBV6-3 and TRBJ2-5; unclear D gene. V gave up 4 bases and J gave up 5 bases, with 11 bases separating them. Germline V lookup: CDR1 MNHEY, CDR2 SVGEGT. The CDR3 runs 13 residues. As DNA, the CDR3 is TGTGCCAGCAGTTTAGGCCGCCGGGAGACCCAGTACTTC. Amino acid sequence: CASSLGRRETQYF.

This chain's CDR3 is CASSLRGTSHTGELFF. The CDR3 DNA sequence: TGTGCCAGCAGCTTACGCGGGACTAGCCACACCGGGGAGCTGTTTTTT. This rearrangement joins TRBV7-9 to TRBJ2-2, with 9 positions matching TRBD2. V was clipped by 2 bases and J by 3 bases; unmatched bases: 4. This CDR3 is built from 16 residues. Germline V gives CDR1 SEHNR, CDR2 FQNEAQ (reference sequence).

Here the CDR3 DNA reads TGCAGCGTTGGTACCCGGGGGGAGATGTACTTC. Translating gives CSVGTRGEMYF. The chain uses TRBV29-1 and TRBJ2-7; TRBD2 aligns across 7 bases. Trimming cost V 4 bases and J 12 bases; bases outside gene matches: 9. The CDR3 runs 11 residues. Germline V lookup: CDR1 SQVTM, CDR2 ANQGSEA.

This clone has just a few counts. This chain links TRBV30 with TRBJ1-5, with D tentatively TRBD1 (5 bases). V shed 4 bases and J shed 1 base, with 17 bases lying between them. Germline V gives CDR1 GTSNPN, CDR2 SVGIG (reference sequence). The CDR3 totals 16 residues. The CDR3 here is CAWNGRSGGSNQPQHF. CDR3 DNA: TGTGCCTGGAATGGCCGTTCCGGGGGAAGCAATCAGCCCCAGCATTTT.

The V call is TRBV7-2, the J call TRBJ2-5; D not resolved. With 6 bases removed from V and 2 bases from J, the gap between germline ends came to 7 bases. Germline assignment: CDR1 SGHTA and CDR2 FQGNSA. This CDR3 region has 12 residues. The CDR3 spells CASRILQETQYF. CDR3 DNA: TGTGCCAGCAGAATACTTCAAGAGACCCAGTACTTC.

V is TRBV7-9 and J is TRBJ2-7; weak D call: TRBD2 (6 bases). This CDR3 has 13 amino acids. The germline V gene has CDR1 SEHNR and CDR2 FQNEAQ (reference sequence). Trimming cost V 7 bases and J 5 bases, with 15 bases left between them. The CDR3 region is CASTQGGGDEQYF. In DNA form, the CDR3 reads TGTGCCAGCACCCAGGGCGGCGGGGACGAGCAGTACTTC. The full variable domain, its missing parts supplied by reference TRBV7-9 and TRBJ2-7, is DTGVSQNPRHKITKRGQNVTFRCDPISEHNRLYWYRQTLGQGPEFLTYFQNEAQLEKSRLLSDRFSAERPKGSFSTLEIQRTEQGDSAMYLCASTQGGGDEQYFGPGTRLTVT.